The TCR beta chain described here comes from a study of blood T cell repertoires in COVID-19. Turning to the study itself: Acute and convalescent COVID-19 samples came from the United States, Italy and Spain. The analysed material was cDNA or gDNA that came from T cells, B-cell-depleted T cells, or PBMCs.

In the original workflow: Amplification from reference gene primers served as the basis for estimated nucleated cell counts. Clones were sequenced by immunoSEQ multiplex PCR, and TCRdb holds only the in-frame ones, with some missing. The V and J calls and clone size were taken over from that table, and D and trimming were inferred from the DNA. The table records around 420,000 clones, 88% of them present only once. Ages ranged from roughly 18 to 95 years, with residence in 24 US areas. This clone has a single count. V dropped 3 bases and J dropped 5 bases, with 13 bases sitting between them. Germline V gene sequence: CDR1 KGHSH, CDR2 LQKENI. The CDR3 consists of 14 residues.

The chain uses TRBV18 and TRBJ1-1; D gene uncertain. The clonotype originates from a woman between 40 and 50 years old with acute COVID-19. Sequenced sample: PBMCs or T cells enriched from blood (not recorded which). CDR3 in amino acids: CASSPQTGGTEAFF. Here the CDR3 DNA reads TGTGCCAGCTCACCTCAAACGGGAGGGACTGAAGCTTTCTTT. The full variable domain, completed using reference TRBV18 and TRBJ1-1, is NAGVMQNPRHLVRRRGQEARLRCSPMKGHSHVYWYRQLPEEGLKFMVYLQKENIIDESGMPKERFSAEFPKEGPSILRIQQVVRGDSAAYFCASSPQTGGTEAFFGQGTRLTVV.